The TCR beta chain under discussion was sequenced for a study of T cell responses to AZD1222 COVID-19 vaccine (dated by TCRdb to the early 2020s). Regarding the complete study: A total of just over 230 trial participants underwent TCR sequencing, of whom 207 had received two doses of AZD1222 and roughly 26 had received two doses of the MenACWY control vaccine. Enrollment into the trials was organized by age into subgroups of 18-55, 56-69 and 70-plus years, and those subgroups contained about 150, 27 and 61 TCR-sequenced participants, respectively.

Turning to this clone: It has no known antigen specificity. No per-base quality is available; no much larger clone lies one base away.

The label giving this sample's time point can be read as: about 28 days (+/-7) after the second vaccine dose. Because spike-specific TCR depth and breadth did not differ between the two schedules, AZD1222 recipients who got a second dose at roughly 4 weeks were pooled with those who got a second dose at roughly 12 weeks. Vaccinee samples came from UK trials COV001 and COV002, including a single-blind randomized controlled phase 2/3 trial of AZD1222 (ChAdOx1 nCoV-19) in healthy adults. For TCRbeta chain sequencing, PBMC samples from trial participants were taken at day 0 and at day 28 after the second dose. Study-wide conclusions, independent of this receptor: Only 5 to 7 AZD1222 recipients were SARS-CoV-2 seropositive at baseline, limiting conclusions about previously exposed vaccinees. The vaccine-associated CD4 TCRs covered the entire spike protein, and the dominant responses fell in regions 160-218 and 743-854. The 56-69-year group was small, and its depth increase did not reach significance, likely because of low power. Reportedly, almost half of the unique spike-specific TCRs recognized epitopes lying outside the regions that are mutated in the B.1.351 and B.1.1.7 variants. Participants were mostly white British, with more females than males. The authors suggested clonal diversity may have been underestimated. Spike-specific TCR breadth and depth rose significantly after two AZD1222 doses compared with day 0 and with MenACWY recipients. No day 14 peak-response samples were available, so repertoires were characterized only after the peak T cell response.

The CDR3 regions of human TCRbeta chains were analyzed by immunosequencing. For the original study's pipeline: Repertoire TCRs were checked for matches against a reference library of SARS-CoV-2-specific TCRs that had been generated using the MIRA antigen-specificity platform. Breadth was defined as the fraction of unique TCRs that were SARS-CoV-2-associated, and depth was defined as the fraction of total T cells that were SARS-CoV-2-associated. Each spike-specific TCR was assigned to its reactive spike region and to a CD4 or CD8 class using the MIRA data. Log10-transformed breadth and depth values were compared by one-way ANOVA with Sidak's multiple comparisons tests. The immuneACCESS repertoire file appears here via TCRdb, limited to in-frame rearrangements. These files lack a portion of the clones; in checked studies, under half of the deficit traces to unresolved V genes, and the cause of the others is not known. Clone size and V and J calls were adopted from that table, with D and trimming inferred from the DNA. The sample table holds just under 20,000 clones, of which roughly 83% were seen once. 15% to 20% of the sample comes from the top ten.

This TCR derives from an adult who received the AZD1222 COVID-19 vaccine. The source was peripheral blood, collected 28 days after the second AZD1222 dose.

The nucleotides read TGTGCCAGCAGCCACCCCCGGACAGGGGGCTTGGGCTACACCTTC. It is translated as CASSHPRTGGLGYTF. Here the chain combines TRBV7-8 and TRBJ1-2; 11 junctional bases match TRBD1. At the junction V is shortened by 5 bases and J by 8 bases; bases outside the gene matches: 10. For CDR1 and CDR2, the germline V gene lists SGHVS and FQNEAQ. From the cysteine up to the phenylalanine, the CDR3 has a length of 15 residues. Of all the DNA, just the CDR3 is kept, 45 bases in frame from base 1.